What follows describes a single T cell receptor beta chain. Its target is unknown. Germline lookup yields CDR1 LNHDA and CDR2 SQIVND (reference sequence). The trim removed 7 bases at V and 8 bases at J, leaving 10 bases unmatched. This CDR3 spans 14 amino acids. This specimen belongs to a study of T cell responses to AZD1222 COVID-19 vaccine. Points from the study as a whole: Unmutated variant regions reportedly attract nearly half of all spike-specific TCRs. At baseline, seropositivity was found in only a handful of AZD1222 recipients.

The table came from immunoSEQ multiplex PCR; TCRdb's copy has only in-frame clones and leaves some out. The table records 150,000 or so clones, roughly 87% of them present only once. The chain uses TRBV19 and TRBJ2-1; TRBD2 aligns across 8 bases. The source is an adult in good health. The material was peripheral blood, obtained on day 0 of AZD1222 vaccination. The CDR3 spells CASTKRESLYEQFF. As DNA, the CDR3 is TGTGCCAGTACCAAGCGGGAGAGTCTGTATGAGCAGTTCTTC.